This T cell receptor beta chain came from a study of blood T cell repertoires in COVID-19. For the study at large: T cells, B-cell-depleted T cells, or PBMCs supplied cDNA or gDNA.

Participants, about 18 to 90 years old, spanned fewer than 30 US areas. Self-reported history from a screening survey and questionnaire set each donor's cohort. Before being deemed recovered, Cohort 3 donors had two negative PCRs, clearance, or symptom resolution. The V gene's germline CDR1 is LNHDA and CDR2 SQIVND (reference sequence). The CDR3 spans 14 residues. V dropped 9 bases and J dropped 7; count of bases not matched to a gene: 9. Measured with immunoSEQ multiplex PCR; TCRdb has only the in-frame clones, and not every one. The sample lists hundreds of thousands of clones; more than 90% were seen once.

This sequence was found in a man in his sixties who had recovered from COVID-19. Specimen: PBMCs or T cells enriched from blood (not recorded which). The V call is TRBV19, the J call TRBJ1-4; 9 bases align to TRBD1. The CDR3 is CASKGQGRVEKLFF. In nucleotides, the CDR3 is TGTGCCAGCAAAGGACAGGGGCGGGTTGAAAAACTGTTTTTT.